This T cell receptor (beta chain) is drawn from a study of blood T cells in healthy people across ages. The study isolated at least 6.5 million PBMCs from each sample. A second PCR of roughly 7 to 11 cycles used a sample-barcoded 5' primer and a J-beta primer mix. MiXCR, run by TCRdb on the 5' RACE reads, gives a single entry per CDR3 protein. The data show 1.5 million to 2 million distinct CDR3 sequences, around half seen once. Germline assignment: CDR1 SQVTM and CDR2 ANQGSEA. V was pared by 6 bases and J by 6 bases, with 8 bases of the junction left unmatched. The CDR3 consists of 12 residues. What was sequenced was blood. The rearrangement joins TRBV29-1 to TRBJ2-7; TRBD2 matches at 7 bases. The sequence was obtained from a woman aged 40 to 49 in good health. The CDR3 DNA reads as TGCAGCGTGAGGACTAGAAGTGGCGAGCAGTACTTC. It is translated as CSVRTRSGEQYF.